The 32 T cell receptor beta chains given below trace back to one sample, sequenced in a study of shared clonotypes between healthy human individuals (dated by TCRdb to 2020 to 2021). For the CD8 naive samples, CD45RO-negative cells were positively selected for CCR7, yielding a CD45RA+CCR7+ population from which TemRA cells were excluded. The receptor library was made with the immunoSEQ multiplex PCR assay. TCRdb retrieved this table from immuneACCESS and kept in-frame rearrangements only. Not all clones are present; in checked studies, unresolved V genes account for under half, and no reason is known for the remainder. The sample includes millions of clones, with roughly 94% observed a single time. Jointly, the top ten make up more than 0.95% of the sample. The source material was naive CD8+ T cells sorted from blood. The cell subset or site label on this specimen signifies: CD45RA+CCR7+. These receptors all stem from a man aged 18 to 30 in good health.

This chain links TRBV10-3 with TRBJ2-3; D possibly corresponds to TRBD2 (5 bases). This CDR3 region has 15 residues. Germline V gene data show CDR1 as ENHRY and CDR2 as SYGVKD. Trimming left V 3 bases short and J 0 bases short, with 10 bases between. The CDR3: CAISDGEFSTDTQYF. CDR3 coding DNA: TGTGCCATCAGTGATGGGGAGTTTAGCACAGATACGCAGTATTTT.

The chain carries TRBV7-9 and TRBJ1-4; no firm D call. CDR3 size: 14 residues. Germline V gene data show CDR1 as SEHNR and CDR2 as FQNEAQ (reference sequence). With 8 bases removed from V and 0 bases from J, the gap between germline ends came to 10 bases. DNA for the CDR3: TGTGCCAGCGAAAATTCAACAACTAATGAAAAACTGTTTTTT. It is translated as CASENSTTNEKLFF.

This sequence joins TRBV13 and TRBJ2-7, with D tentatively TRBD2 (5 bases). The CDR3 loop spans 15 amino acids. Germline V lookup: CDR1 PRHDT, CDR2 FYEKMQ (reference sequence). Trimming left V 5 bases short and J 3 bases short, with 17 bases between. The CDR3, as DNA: TGTGCCAGCAGCCAAACACCTGCGGGTCACTACGAGCAGTACTTC. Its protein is CASSQTPAGHYEQYF.

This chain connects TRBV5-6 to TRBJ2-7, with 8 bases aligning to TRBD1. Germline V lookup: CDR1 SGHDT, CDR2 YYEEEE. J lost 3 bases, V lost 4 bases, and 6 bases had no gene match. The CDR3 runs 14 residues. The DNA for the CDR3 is TGTGCCAGCAGCCCGGGACAGGTAGTCTACGAGCAGTACTTC. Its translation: CASSPGQVVYEQYF.

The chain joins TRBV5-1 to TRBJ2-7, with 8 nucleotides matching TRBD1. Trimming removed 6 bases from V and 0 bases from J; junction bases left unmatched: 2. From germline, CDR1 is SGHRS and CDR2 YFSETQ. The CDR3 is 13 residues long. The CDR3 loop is CASKGQGSYEQYF. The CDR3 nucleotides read TGCGCCAGCAAAGGACAGGGCTCCTACGAGCAGTACTTC.

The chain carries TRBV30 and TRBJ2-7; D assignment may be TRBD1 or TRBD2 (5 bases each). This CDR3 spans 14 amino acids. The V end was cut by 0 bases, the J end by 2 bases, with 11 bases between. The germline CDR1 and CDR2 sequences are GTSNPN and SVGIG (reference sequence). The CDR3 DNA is TGTGCCTGGAGTGTAACCGGGGACCCCTACGAGCAGTACTTC. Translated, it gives CAWSVTGDPYEQYF.

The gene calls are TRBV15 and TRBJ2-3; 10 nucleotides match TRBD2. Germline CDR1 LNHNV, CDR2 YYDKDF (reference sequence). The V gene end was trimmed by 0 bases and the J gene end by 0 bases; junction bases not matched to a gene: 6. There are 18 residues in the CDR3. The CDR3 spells CATSRDGWTSGSTDTQYF. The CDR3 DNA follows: TGTGCCACCAGCAGAGACGGCTGGACTAGCGGTAGCACAGATACGCAGTATTTT.

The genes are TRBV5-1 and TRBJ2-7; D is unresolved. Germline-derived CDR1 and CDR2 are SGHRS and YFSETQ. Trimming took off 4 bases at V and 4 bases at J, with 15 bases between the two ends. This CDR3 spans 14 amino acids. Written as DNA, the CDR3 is TGCGCCAGCAGCACCCTCGGTTACGAGTACGAGCAGTACTTC. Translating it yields CASSTLGYEYEQYF.

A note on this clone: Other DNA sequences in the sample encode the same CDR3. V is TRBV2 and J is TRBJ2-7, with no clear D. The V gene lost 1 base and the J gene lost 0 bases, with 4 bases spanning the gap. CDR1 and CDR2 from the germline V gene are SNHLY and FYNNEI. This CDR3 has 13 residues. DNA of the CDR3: TGTGCCAGCAGTGAAGGGGCCTCCTACGAGCAGTACTTC. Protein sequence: CASSEGASYEQYF. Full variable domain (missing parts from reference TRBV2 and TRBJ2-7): EPEVTQTPSHQVTQMGQEVILRCVPISNHLYFYWYRQILGQKVEFLVSFYNNEISEKSEIFDDQFSVERPDGSNFTLKIRSTKLEDSAMYFCASSEGASYEQYFGPGTRLTVT.

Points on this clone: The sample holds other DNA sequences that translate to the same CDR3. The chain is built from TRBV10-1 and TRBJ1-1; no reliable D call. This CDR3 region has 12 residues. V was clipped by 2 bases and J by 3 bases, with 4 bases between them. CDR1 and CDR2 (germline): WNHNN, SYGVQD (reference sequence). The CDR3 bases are TGCGCCAGCAGTGAGCGAGACACTGAAGCTTTCTTT. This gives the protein CASSERDTEAFF.

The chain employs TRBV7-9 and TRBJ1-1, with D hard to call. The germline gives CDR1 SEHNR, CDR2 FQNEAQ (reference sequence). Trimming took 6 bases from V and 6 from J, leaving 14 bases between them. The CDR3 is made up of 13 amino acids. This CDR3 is CASRAPSLAEAFF. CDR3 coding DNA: TGTGCCAGCAGAGCACCCTCGTTAGCTGAAGCTTTCTTT.

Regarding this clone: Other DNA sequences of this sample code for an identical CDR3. CDR3 nucleotides: TGCGCCAGCAGCCAAGATAGCTCAGGCTACGAGCAGTACTTC. Its translation: CASSQDSSGYEQYF. V usage is TRBV4-3 and J usage is TRBJ2-7; D remains ambiguous. This CDR3 is built from 14 residues. Per the germline V gene, CDR1 is LGHNA and CDR2 is YSLEER. Trimming pared 0 bases from V and 3 bases from J, leaving 9 bases between.

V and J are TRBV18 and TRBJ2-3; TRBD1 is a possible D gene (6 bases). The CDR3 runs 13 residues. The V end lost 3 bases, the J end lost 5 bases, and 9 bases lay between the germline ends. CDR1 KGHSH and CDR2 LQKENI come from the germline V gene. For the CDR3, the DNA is TGTGCCAGCTCACCCCCAGGGGAAGATACGCAGTATTTT. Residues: CASSPPGEDTQYF.

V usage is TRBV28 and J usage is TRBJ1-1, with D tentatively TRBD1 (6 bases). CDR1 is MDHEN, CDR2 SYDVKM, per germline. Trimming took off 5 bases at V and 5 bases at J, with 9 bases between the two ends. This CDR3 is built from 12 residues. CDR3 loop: CASSRGGTEAFF. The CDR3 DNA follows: TGTGCCAGCAGTAGAGGGGGGACTGAAGCTTTCTTT.

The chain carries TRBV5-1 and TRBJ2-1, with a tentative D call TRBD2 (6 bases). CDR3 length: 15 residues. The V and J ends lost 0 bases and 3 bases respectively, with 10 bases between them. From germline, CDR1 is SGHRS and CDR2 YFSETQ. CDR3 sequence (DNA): TGCGCCAGCAGCTTGGGGGGAGGAGACTACAATGAGCAGTTCTTC. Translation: CASSLGGGDYNEQFF.

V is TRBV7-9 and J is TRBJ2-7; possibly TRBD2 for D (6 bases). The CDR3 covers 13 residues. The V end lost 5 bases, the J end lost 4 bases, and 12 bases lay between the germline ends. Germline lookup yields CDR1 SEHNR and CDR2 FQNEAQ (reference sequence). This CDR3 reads CASSPYGGYEQYF. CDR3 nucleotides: TGTGCCAGCAGCCCCTACGGGGGTTACGAGCAGTACTTC.

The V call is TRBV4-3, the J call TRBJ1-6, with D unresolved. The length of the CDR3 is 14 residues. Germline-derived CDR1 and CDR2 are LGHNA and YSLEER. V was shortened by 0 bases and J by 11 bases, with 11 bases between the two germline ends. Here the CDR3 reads CASSQDVTFPPLHF. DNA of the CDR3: TGCGCCAGCAGCCAAGATGTGACATTCCCACCCCTCCACTTT.

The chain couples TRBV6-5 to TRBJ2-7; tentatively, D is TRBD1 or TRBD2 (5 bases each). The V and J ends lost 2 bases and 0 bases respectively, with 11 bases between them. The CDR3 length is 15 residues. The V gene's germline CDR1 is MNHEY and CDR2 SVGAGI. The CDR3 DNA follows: TGTGCCAGCAGTTACGCCGGGACCAGCTCCTACGAGCAGTACTTC. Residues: CASSYAGTSSYEQYF.

The CDR3: CAWSVTSGLEGYF. In DNA form, the CDR3 reads TGTGCCTGGAGTGTTACTAGCGGTCTTGAGGGGTACTTC. The V call is TRBV30, the J call TRBJ2-7; 8 nucleotides agree with TRBD2. The germline V gene has CDR1 GTSNPN and CDR2 SVGIG (reference sequence). The V gene end was trimmed by 0 bases and the J gene end by 12 bases; junction bases not matched to a gene: 10. The CDR3 totals 13 residues.

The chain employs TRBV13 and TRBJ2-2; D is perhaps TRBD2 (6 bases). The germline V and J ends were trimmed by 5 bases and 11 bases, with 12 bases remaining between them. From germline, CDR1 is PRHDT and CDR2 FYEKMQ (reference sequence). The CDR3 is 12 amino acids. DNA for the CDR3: TGTGCCAGCAGCAAGGGACTCCCCGAGCTGTTTTTT. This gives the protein CASSKGLPELFF.

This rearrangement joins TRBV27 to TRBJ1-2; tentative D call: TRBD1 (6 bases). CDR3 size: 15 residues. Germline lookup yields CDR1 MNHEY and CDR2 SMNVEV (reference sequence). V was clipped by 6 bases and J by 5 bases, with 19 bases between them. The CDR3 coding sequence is TGTGCCAGCAGAGAACCACGGGACAAAGCATATGGCTACACCTTC. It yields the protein CASREPRDKAYGYTF.

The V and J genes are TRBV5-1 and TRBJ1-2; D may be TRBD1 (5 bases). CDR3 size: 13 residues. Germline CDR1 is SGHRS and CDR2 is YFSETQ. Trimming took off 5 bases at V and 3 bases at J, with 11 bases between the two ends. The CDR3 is CASRQDGYYGYTF. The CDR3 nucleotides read TGCGCCAGCAGACAGGACGGGTACTATGGCTACACCTTC.

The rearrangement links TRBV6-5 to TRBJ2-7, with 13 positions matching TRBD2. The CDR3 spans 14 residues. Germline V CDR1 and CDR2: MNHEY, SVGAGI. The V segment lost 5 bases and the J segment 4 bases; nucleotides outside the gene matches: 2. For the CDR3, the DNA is TGTGCCAGCAGTACGACTAGCGGGAGGTACGAGCAGTACTTC. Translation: CASSTTSGRYEQYF.

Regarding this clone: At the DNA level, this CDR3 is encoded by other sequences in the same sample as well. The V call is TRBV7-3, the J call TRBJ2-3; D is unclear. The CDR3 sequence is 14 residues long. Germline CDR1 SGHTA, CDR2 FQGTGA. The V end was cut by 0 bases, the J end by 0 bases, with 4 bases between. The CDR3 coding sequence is TGTGCCAGCAGCTTAACGGGAAGCACAGATACGCAGTATTTT. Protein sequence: CASSLTGSTDTQYF.

Written as DNA, the CDR3 is TGTGCCAGCAGCCCGGGACTAGCGGGTGTTAAAAGCTCCTACGAGCAGTACTTC. Amino acids: CASSPGLAGVKSSYEQYF. V gene TRBV7-8 combines with J gene TRBJ2-7; 12 positions match TRBD2. The CDR3 consists of 18 residues. Germline CDR1 reads SGHVS; CDR2 reads FQNEAQ. V lost 5 bases and J lost 0; bases outside the gene matches: 11.

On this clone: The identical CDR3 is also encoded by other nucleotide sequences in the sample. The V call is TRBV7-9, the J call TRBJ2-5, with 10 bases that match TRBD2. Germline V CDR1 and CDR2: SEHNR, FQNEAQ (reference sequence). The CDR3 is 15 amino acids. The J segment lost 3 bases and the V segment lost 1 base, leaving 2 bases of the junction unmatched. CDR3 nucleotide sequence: TGTGCCAGCAGCTTAGGTCTAGCGGGGGAAGAGACCCAGTACTTC. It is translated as CASSLGLAGEETQYF. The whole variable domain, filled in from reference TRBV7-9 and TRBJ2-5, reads DTGVSQNPRHKITKRGQNVTFRCDPISEHNRLYWYRQTLGQGPEFLTYFQNEAQLEKSRLLSDRFSAERPKGSFSTLEIQRTEQGDSAMYLCASSLGLAGEETQYFGPGTRLLVL.

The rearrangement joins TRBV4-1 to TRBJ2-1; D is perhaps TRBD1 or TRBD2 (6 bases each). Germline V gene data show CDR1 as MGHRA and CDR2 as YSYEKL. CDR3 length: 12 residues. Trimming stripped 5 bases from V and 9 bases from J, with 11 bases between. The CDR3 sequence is CASSIKGGEQFF. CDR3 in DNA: TGCGCCAGCAGCATTAAGGGGGGTGAGCAGTTCTTC.

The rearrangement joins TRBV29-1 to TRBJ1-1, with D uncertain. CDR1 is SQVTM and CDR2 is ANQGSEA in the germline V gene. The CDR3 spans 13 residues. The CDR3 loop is CAGSQQQRTEAFF. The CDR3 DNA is TGCGCGGGGAGCCAACAGCAAAGGACTGAAGCTTTCTTT. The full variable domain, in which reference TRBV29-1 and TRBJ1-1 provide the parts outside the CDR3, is SAVISQKPSRDICQRGTSLTIQCQVDSQVTMMFWYRQQPGQSLTLIATANQGSEATYESGFVIDKFPISRPNLTFSTLTVSNMSPEDSSIYLCAGSQQQRTEAFFGQGTRLTVV.

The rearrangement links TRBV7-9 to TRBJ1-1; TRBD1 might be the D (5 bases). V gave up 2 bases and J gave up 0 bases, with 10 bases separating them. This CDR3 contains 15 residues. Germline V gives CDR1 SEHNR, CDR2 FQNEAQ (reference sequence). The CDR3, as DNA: TGTGCCAGCAGCTTAACTACGGGGGTGAACACTGAAGCTTTCTTT. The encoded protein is CASSLTTGVNTEAFF. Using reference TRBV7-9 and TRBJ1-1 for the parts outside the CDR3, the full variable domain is DTGVSQNPRHKITKRGQNVTFRCDPISEHNRLYWYRQTLGQGPEFLTYFQNEAQLEKSRLLSDRFSAERPKGSFSTLEIQRTEQGDSAMYLCASSLTTGVNTEAFFGQGTRLTVV.

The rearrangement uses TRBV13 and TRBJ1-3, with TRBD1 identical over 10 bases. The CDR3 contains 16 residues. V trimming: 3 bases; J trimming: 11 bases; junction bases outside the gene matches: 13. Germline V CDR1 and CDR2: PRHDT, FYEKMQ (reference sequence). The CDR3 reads CASSFTGTGALSPIYF. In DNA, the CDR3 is TGTGCCAGCAGCTTCACCGGGACAGGGGCTCTTAGTCCCATATATTTT.

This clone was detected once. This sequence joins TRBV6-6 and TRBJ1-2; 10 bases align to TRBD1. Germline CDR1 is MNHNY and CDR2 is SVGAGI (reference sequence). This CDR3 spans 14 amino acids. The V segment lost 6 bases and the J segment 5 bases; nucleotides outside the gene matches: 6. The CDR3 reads CASSSTGQGYGYTF. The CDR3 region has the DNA TGTGCCAGCAGCTCTACGGGACAGGGGTATGGCTACACCTTC.

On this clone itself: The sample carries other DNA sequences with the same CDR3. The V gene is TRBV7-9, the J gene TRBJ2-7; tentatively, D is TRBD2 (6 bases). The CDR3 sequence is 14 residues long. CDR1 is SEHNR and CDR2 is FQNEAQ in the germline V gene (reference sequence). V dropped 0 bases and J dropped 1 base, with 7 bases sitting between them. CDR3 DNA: TGTGCCAGCAGCTTAGCGGGGGGTTCCTACGAGCAGTACTTC. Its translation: CASSLAGGSYEQYF.